One sample yielded the 15 T cell receptor beta chains listed below, sequenced in a study of T cells in tuberculosis. Data came from immunoSEQ multiplex PCR; TCRdb stores just in-frame clones and leaves some out. The data hold over 25,000 clones, with less than 97% observed a single time. Specimen: PBMCs. The source is a donor aged 10-35 years with latent tuberculosis or without tuberculosis infection.

In DNA form, the CDR3 reads TGTGCCAGCAGCCAAGACTATAGTGCAGGGAACGTCTATGGCTACACCTTC. Translating it yields CASSQDYSAGNVYGYTF. The rearrangement uses TRBV14 and TRBJ1-2; D is possibly TRBD1 (5 bases). CDR1 and CDR2 from the germline V gene are SGHDN and FVKESK. V was shortened by 0 bases and J by 4 bases, with 18 bases between the two germline ends. This CDR3 comprises 17 residues.

The rearrangement joins TRBV6-5 to TRBJ2-5; TRBD2 matches 7 bases. The CDR3 extends over 15 amino acids. The trim removed 2 bases at V and 5 bases at J, leaving 8 bases unmatched. The germline V gene has CDR1 MNHEY and CDR2 SVGAGI. The CDR3 reads CASSYLPTSRETQYF. CDR3 sequence (DNA): TGTGCCAGCAGTTACCTCCCGACTAGCCGGGAGACCCAGTACTTC.

The rearrangement links TRBV11-2 to TRBJ2-1; D possibly corresponds to TRBD1 (6 bases). The ends were cut back, 2 bases at V and 4 bases at J, with 18 bases in the middle. Germline V lookup: CDR1 SGHAT, CDR2 FQNNGV. The CDR3 length is 17 residues. In nucleotides, the CDR3 is TGTGCCAGCAGCTTAAAATCCAATAGGGGGTATTACAATGAGCAGTTCTTC. Protein sequence: CASSLKSNRGYYNEQFF.

J is TRBJ2-1 and V is TRBV9; 12 nucleotides align to TRBD2. The CDR3 extends over 15 amino acids. Germline assignment: CDR1 SGDLS and CDR2 YYNGEE. V gave up 6 bases and J gave up 3 bases; unmatched junction bases: 4. CDR3 in DNA: TGTGCCAGCACCACTAGCGGGGGGATCTACAATGAGCAGTTCTTC. It specifies CASTTSGGIYNEQFF.

The chain combines TRBV11-2 with TRBJ2-1, with 9 bases lining up with TRBD2. This CDR3 has 14 amino acids. Germline V lookup: CDR1 SGHAT, CDR2 FQNNGV. The J segment lost 9 bases and the V segment lost 3 bases, leaving 6 bases of the junction unmatched. In nucleotides, the CDR3 is TGTGCCAGCAGCTTCGCGGGAGGGCCGGGTGAGCAGTTCTTC. Its protein is CASSFAGGPGEQFF.

The chain couples TRBV11-2 to TRBJ1-5, with D maybe TRBD1 (5 bases). With 2 bases removed from V and 2 bases from J, the gap between germline ends came to 10 bases. This CDR3 comprises 15 residues. The germline gives CDR1 SGHAT, CDR2 FQNNGV. The CDR3 protein is CASSLTTGRNQPQHF. The CDR3 nucleotides read TGTGCCAGCAGCTTAACCACAGGACGCAATCAGCCCCAGCATTTT.

The chain joins TRBV5-1 to TRBJ2-5, with D tentatively TRBD2 (5 bases). The V gene lost 3 bases and the J gene lost 1 base, with 16 bases spanning the gap. Germline V gene data show CDR1 as SGHRS and CDR2 as YFSETQ. CDR3 length equals 16 residues. The CDR3 is CASSSRLRTSQETQYF. The CDR3 DNA sequence: TGCGCCAGCAGCTCCAGACTACGGACTTCCCAAGAGACCCAGTACTTC.

This clone occurred once. The chain is built from TRBV5-6 and TRBJ2-7; D ambiguous. This CDR3 has 13 amino acids. CDR1 and CDR2 (germline): SGHDT, YYEEEE. V was shortened by 0 bases and J by 2 bases, with 6 bases between the two germline ends. The CDR3 bases are TGTGCCAGCAGCTTGGGACACCCCTACGAGCAGTACTTC. Its protein product is CASSLGHPYEQYF.

This clone showed up just a few times. The chain recombines TRBV7-8 with TRBJ2-1; TRBD1 aligns across 7 bases. The CDR3 runs 14 residues. V shed 4 bases and J 7 bases; nucleotides not matched to a gene: 7. CDR1 is SGHVS and CDR2 is FQNEAQ in the germline V gene. The CDR3 loop is CASSYPQGQNEQFF. The DNA for the CDR3 is TGTGCCAGCAGCTATCCACAGGGGCAGAATGAGCAGTTCTTC.

The V and J genes are TRBV15 and TRBJ1-3; D may be TRBD1 (5 bases). Germline assignment: CDR1 LNHNV and CDR2 YYDKDF (reference sequence). This CDR3 is built from 17 residues. The germline V and J ends were trimmed by 1 base and 3 bases, with 16 bases remaining between them. Here the CDR3 DNA reads TGTGCCACCAGCAGAGTTGCGGGGCTCCAATTTGGAAACACCATATATTTT. Its protein is CATSRVAGLQFGNTIYF.

The chain is built from TRBV5-1 and TRBJ1-5; perhaps TRBD1 as D (6 bases). Germline values: CDR1 SGHRS, CDR2 YFSETQ. This CDR3 comprises 13 residues. With 4 bases removed from V and 7 bases from J, the gap between germline ends came to 12 bases. In DNA, the CDR3 is TGCGCCAGCAGCGCAGGGGTAGAGCAGCCCCAGCATTTT. It translates to CASSAGVEQPQHF.

The rearrangement links TRBV4-2 to TRBJ2-7; TRBD2 agrees at 7 bases. The CDR3 sequence is 16 residues long. V gave up 1 base and J gave up 7 bases; unmatched junction bases: 13. Germline lookup yields CDR1 LGHNA and CDR2 YNFKEQ. The DNA of the CDR3 is TGTGCCAGCAGCCAAGGGTATCGCGGGAGTAACGAAGAGCAGTACTTC. It encodes CASSQGYRGSNEEQYF.

The CDR3 region is CAWSMDRGYEQYF. In nucleotides, the CDR3 is TGTGCCTGGAGTATGGACAGGGGATACGAGCAGTACTTC. The genes are TRBV30 and TRBJ2-7, with 9 bases identical to TRBD1. There are 13 residues in the CDR3. The germline V gene has CDR1 GTSNPN and CDR2 SVGIG (reference sequence). Germline trimming cut 2 bases from V and 4 bases from J; bases unmatched to any gene: 3.

This chain joins TRBV29-1 and TRBJ2-3, with 11 bases aligning to TRBD2. The CDR3 loop spans 15 amino acids. Germline assignment: CDR1 SQVTM and CDR2 ANQGSEA. The J segment lost 7 bases and the V segment lost 2 bases, leaving 8 bases of the junction unmatched. The CDR3 bases are TGCAGCGTTGAATTATTAGCGGGAGGGCGGAATACGCAGTATTTT. Protein: CSVELLAGGRNTQYF.

This clone appeared once. The J gene is TRBJ2-1, the V gene TRBV7-9; the D is unclear. CDR1 is SEHNR, CDR2 FQNEAQ, per germline (reference sequence). The ends were cut back, 1 base at V and 2 bases at J, with 15 bases in the middle. The length of the CDR3 is 17 residues. This CDR3 reads CASSLVPTLMAYNEQFF. CDR3 bases: TGTGCCAGCAGCTTAGTTCCAACTCTGATGGCCTACAATGAGCAGTTCTTC.